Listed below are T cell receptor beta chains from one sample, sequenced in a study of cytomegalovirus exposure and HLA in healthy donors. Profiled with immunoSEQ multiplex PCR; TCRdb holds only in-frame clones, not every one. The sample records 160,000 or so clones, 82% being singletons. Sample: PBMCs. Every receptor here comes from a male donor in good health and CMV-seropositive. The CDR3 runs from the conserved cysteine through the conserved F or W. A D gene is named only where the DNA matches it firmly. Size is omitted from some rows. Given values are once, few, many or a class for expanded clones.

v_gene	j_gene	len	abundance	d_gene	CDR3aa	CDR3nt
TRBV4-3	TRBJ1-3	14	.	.	CASSQNRVGNTIYF	TGCGCCAGCAGCCAGAACAGGGTTGGAAACACCATATATTTT
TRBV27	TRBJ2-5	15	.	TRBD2	CASRSGLAGGETQYF	TGTGCCAGCAGATCGGGACTAGCGGGTGGAGAGACCCAGTACTTC
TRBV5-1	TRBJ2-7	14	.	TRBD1	CASSRETGKHEQYF	TGCGCCAGCAGCCGCGAGACAGGGAAACACGAGCAGTACTTC
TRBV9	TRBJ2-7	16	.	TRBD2	CASSSGGVVEGYEQYF	TGTGCCAGCAGCTCGGGGGGGGTAGTCGAGGGCTACGAGCAGTACTTC
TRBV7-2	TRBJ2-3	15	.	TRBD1	CASSSGQGAGDTQYF	TGTGCCAGCAGCTCGGGACAGGGGGCGGGAGATACGCAGTATTTT
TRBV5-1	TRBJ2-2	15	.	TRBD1	CASSYRGSDTGELFF	TGCGCCAGCAGCTACAGGGGTAGCGACACCGGGGAGCTGTTTTTT
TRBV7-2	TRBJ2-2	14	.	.	CASSYDSFTGELFF	TGTGCCAGCAGTTACGACAGCTTCACCGGGGAGCTGTTTTTT
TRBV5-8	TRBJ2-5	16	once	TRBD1	CASSLEARGLGETQYF	TGTGCCAGCAGCTTGGAGGCCAGGGGGCTCGGAGAGACCCAGTACTTC
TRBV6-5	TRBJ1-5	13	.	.	CASSSSGNQPQHF	TGTGCCAGCAGTTCCTCCGGCAATCAGCCCCAGCATTTT
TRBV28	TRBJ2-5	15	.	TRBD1	CASSLGGQGRKTQYF	TGTGCCAGCAGTTTAGGGGGACAGGGGAGAAAGACCCAGTACTTC
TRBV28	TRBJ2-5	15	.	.	CASTKPVGSGETQYF	TGTGCCAGCACCAAGCCGGTCGGGAGTGGAGAGACCCAGTACTTC
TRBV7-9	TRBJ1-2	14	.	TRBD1	CASSHGQGGYGYTF	TGTGCCAGCAGCCATGGACAGGGGGGCTATGGCTACACCTTC